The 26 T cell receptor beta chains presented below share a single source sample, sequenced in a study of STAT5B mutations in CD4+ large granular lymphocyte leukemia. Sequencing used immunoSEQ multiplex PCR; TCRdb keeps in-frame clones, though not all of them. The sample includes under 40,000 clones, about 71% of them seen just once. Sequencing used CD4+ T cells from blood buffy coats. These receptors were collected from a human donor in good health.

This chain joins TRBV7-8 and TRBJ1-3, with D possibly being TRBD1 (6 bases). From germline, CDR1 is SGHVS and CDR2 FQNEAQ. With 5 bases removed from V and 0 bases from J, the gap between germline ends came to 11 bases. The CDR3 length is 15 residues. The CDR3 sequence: CASSLGGPSGNTIYF. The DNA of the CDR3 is TGTGCCAGCAGCCTCGGGGGCCCCTCTGGAAACACCATATATTTT. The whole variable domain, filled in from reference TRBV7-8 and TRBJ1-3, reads GAGVSQSPRYKVAKRGQDVALRCDPISGHVSLFWYQQALGQGPEFLTYFQNEAQLDKSGLPSDRFFAERPEGSVSTLKIQRTQQEDSAVYLCASSLGGPSGNTIYFGEGSWLTVV.

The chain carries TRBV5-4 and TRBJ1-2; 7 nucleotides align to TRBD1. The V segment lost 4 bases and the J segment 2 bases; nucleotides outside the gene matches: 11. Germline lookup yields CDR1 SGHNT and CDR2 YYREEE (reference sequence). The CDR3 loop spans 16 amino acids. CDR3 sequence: CASSPTPDRENYGYTF. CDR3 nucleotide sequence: TGTGCCAGCAGCCCCACCCCCGACAGGGAGAACTATGGCTACACCTTC.

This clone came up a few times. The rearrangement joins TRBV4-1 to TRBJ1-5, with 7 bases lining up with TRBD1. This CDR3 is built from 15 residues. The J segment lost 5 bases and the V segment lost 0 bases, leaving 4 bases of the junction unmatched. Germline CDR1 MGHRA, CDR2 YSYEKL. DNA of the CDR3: TGCGCCAGCAGCCAAGACCCAGGGGGGTATCAGCCCCAGCATTTT. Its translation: CASSQDPGGYQPQHF.

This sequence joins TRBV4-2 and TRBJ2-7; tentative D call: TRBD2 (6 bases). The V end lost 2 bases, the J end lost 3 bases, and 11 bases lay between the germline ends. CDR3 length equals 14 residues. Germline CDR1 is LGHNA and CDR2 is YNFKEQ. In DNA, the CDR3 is TGTGCCAGCAGCCAACCCGGGACTTACTACGAGCAGTACTTC. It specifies CASSQPGTYYEQYF.

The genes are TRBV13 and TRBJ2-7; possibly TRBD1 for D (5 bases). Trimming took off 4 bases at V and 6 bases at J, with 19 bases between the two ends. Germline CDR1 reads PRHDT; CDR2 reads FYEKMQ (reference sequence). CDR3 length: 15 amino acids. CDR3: CASSSTALVRAEQYF. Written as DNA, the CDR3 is TGTGCCAGCAGCTCTACGGCCCTTGTCAGGGCCGAGCAGTACTTC.

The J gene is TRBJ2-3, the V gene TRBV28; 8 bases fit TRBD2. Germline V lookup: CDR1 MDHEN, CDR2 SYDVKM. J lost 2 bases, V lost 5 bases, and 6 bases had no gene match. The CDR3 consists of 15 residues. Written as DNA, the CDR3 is TGTGCCAGCAGTGCTAGCGGGTCAACCACAGATACGCAGTATTTT. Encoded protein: CASSASGSTTDTQYF.

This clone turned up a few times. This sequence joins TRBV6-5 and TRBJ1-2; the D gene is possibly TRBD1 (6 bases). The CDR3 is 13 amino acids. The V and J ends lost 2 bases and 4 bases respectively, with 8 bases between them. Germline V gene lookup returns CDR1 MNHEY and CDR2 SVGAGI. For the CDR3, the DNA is TGTGCCAGCAGTTACACGGGGGCCTATGGCTACACCTTC. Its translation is CASSYTGAYGYTF.

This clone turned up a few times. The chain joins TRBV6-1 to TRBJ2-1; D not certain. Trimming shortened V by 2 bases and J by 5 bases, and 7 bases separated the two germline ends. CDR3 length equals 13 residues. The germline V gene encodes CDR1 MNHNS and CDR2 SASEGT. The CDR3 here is CASSEWANNEQFF. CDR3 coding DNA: TGTGCCAGCAGTGAATGGGCGAACAATGAGCAGTTCTTC.

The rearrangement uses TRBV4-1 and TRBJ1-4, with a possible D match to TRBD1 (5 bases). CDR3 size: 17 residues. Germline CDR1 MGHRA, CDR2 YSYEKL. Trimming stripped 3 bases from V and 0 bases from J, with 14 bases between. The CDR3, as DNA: TGCGCCAGCAGCCACGTGCCCCAGGGTGCAACTAATGAAAAACTGTTTTTT. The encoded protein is CASSHVPQGATNEKLFF.

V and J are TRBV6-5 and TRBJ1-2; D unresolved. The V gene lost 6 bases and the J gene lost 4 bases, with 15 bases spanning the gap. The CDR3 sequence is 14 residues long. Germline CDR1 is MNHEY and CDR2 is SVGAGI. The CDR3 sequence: CASRTSDGFYGYTF. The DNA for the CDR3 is TGTGCCAGCAGGACCTCAGACGGGTTCTATGGCTACACCTTC.

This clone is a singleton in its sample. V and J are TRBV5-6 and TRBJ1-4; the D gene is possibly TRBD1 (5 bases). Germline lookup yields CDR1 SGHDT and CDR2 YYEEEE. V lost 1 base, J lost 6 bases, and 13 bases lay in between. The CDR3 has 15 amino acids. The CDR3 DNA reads TGTGCCAGCAGCTTGTTAGGGGATAGAGATGAAAAACTGTTTTTT. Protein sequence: CASSLLGDRDEKLFF.

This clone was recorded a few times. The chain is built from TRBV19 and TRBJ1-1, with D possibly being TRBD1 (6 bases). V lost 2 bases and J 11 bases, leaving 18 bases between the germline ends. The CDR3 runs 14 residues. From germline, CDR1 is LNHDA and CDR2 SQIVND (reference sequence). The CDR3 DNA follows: TGTGCCAGTAGTATACTCGGGGGGGGCGTTATGGCTTTCTTT. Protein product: CASSILGGGVMAFF.

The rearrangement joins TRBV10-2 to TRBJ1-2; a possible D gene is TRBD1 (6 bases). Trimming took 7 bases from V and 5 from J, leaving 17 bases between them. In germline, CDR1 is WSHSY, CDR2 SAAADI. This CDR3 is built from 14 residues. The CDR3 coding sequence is TGCGCCAGCAACGGCGGCAGGGACATTTATGGCTACACCTTC. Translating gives CASNGGRDIYGYTF.

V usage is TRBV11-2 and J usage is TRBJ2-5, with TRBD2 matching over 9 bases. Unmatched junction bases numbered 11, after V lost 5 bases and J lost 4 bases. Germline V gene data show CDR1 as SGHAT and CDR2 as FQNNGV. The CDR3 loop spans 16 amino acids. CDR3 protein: CASSPMGGGALETQYF. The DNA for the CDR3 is TGTGCCAGCAGCCCAATGGGCGGGGGGGCCTTAGAGACCCAGTACTTC.

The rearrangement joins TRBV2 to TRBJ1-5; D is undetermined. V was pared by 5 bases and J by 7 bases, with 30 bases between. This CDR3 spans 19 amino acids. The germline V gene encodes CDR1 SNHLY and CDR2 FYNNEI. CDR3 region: CASSPRPKTGWQPGQPQHF. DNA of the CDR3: TGTGCCAGCAGTCCGAGACCGAAGACGGGTTGGCAACCGGGGCAGCCCCAGCATTTT.

This CDR3 reads CAIRGTATNEKLFF. The DNA for the CDR3 is TGTGCCATCAGGGGGACAGCAACTAATGAAAAACTGTTTTTT. V usage is TRBV10-3 and J usage is TRBJ1-4; 7 bases line up with TRBD1. CDR1 and CDR2 (germline): ENHRY, SYGVKD. The V segment lost 6 bases and the J segment 0 bases; nucleotides outside the gene matches: 1. The CDR3 loop spans 14 amino acids.

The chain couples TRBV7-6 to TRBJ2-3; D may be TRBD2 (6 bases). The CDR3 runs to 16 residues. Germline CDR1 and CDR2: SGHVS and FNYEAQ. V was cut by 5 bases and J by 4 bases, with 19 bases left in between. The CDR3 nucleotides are TGTGCCAGCAGCCGCCGGGAGCCCTTAGGGGCAGATACGCAGTATTTT. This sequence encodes CASSRREPLGADTQYF. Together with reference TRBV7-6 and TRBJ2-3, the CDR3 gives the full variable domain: GAGVSQSPRYKVTKRGQDVALRCDPISGHVSLYWYRQALGQGPEFLTYFNYEAQQDKSGLPNDRFSAERPEGSISTLTIQRTEQRDSAMYRCASSRREPLGADTQYFGPGTRLTVL.

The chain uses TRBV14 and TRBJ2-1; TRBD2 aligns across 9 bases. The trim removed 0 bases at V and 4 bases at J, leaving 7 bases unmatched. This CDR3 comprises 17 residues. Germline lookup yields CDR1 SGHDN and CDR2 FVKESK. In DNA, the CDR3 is TGTGCCAGCAGCCAAGATATTCGGAGCGGGGGGTACAATGAGCAGTTCTTC. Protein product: CASSQDIRSGGYNEQFF.

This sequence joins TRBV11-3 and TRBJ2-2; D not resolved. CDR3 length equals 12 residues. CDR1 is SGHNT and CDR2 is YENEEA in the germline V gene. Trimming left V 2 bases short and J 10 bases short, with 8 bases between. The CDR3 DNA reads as TGTGCCAGCAGCTTACAGGACGAGGAGCTGTTTTTT. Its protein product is CASSLQDEELFF.

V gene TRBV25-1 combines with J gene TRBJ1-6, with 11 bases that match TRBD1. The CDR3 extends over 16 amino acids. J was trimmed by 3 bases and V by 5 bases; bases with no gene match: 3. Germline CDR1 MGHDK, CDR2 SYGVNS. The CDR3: CASSIGTGGYNSPLHF. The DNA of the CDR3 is TGTGCCAGCAGTATAGGGACAGGGGGCTATAATTCACCCCTCCACTTT.

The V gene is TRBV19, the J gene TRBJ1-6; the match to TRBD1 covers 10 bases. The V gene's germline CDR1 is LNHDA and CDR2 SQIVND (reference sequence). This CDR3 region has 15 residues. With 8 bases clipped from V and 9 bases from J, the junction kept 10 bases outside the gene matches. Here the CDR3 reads CASGGFGTGVSPLHF. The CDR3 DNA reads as TGTGCCAGTGGGGGTTTCGGGACAGGGGTTTCACCCCTCCACTTT.

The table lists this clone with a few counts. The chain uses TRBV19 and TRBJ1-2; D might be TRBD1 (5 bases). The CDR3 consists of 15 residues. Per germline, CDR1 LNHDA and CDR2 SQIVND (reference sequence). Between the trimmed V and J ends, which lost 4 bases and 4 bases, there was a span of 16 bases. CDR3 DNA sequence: TGTGCCAGTAGTACCGAACAGGCTCCGGGCTATGGCTACACCTTC. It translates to CASSTEQAPGYGYTF.

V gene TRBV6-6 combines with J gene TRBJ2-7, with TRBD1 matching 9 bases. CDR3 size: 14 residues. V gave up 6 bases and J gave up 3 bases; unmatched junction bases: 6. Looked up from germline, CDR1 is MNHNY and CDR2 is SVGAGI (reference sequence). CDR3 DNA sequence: TGTGCCAGCAGAACCGGGACAGGGTACTACGAGCAGTACTTC. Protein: CASRTGTGYYEQYF.

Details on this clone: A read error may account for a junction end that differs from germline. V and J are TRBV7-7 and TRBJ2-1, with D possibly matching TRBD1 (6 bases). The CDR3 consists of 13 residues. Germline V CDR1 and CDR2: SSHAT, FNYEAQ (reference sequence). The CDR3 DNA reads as TGTGCTAGCAGCTTATTGGACAGTACTGAGCAGTTCTTC. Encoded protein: CASSLLDSTEQFF.

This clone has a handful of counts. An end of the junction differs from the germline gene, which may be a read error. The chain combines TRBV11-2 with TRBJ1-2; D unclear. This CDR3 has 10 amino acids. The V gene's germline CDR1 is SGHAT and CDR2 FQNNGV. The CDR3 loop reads CASSQISAHF. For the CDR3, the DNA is TGTGCCAGCAGCCAAATCTCCGCACACTTC.

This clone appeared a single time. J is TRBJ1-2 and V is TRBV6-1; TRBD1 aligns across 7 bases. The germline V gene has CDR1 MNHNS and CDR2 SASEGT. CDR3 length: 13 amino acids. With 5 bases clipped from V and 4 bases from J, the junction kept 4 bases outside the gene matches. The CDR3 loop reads CASSRQGSYGYTF. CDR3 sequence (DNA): TGTGCCAGCAGTAGACAGGGTAGCTATGGCTACACCTTC.